This T cell receptor (beta chain) was profiled in a study of post-analysis software for immune sequencing data. Unique-molecular-identifier-tagged TCR beta cDNA libraries were used. About 500,000 cDNA molecules were obtained from roughly 0.93 to 9.6 million T cells. TCRdb independently ran MiXCR on the PCR reads; one entry per CDR3 protein. The table has hundreds of thousands of distinct CDR3 sequences, 59% seen once. Study observations and caveats: By F measure, strong co-clustering occurred among samples prepared in the same batch. TRBV5-6, TRBV5-1 and TRBV20-1 belonged to a set of roughly five TRBV segments that were more frequent in patients than controls.

The trim removed 6 bases at V and 5 bases at J, leaving 2 bases unmatched. Germline V lookup: CDR1 SQVTM, CDR2 ANQGSEA. The CDR3 has 12 amino acids. This clonotype has more than one count but fewer than ten. Its target is not known. The chain combines TRBV29-1 with TRBJ2-1; TRBD2 matches 9 bases. The receptor was isolated from a girl aged 2-10 years with multiple sclerosis. The sample comprised blood. DNA of the CDR3: TGCAGCGTAGCGGGGGGTCACAATGAGCAGTTCTTC. It encodes CSVAGGHNEQFF.